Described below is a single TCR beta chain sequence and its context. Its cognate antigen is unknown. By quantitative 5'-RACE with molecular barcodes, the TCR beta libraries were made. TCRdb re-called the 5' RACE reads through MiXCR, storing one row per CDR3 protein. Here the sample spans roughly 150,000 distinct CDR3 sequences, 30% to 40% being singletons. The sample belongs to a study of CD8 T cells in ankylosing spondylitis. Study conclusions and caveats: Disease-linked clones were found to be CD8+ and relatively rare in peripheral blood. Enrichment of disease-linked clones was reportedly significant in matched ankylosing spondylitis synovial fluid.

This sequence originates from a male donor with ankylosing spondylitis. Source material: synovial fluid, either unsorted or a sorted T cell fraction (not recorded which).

CDR3 DNA: TGTGCCAGCAGCTATACCAGACAGGGGGCCAACACTGAAGCTTTCTTT. This translates into CASSYTRQGANTEAFF. The chain carries TRBV6-5 and TRBJ1-1, with TRBD1 matching 10 bases. V lost 6 bases to trimming and J lost 2 bases; unmatched junction nucleotides: 9. Germline CDR1 MNHEY, CDR2 SVGAGI. This CDR3 is 16 amino acids long.